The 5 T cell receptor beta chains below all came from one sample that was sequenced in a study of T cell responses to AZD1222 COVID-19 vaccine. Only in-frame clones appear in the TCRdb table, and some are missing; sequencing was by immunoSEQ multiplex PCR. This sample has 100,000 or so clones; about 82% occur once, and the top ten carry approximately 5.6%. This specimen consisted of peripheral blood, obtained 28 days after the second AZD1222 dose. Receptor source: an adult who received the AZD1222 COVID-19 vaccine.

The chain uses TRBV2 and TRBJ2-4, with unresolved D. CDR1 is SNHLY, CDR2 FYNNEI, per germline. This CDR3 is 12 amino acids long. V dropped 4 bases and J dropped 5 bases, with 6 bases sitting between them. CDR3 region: CASSGIENIQYF. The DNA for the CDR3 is TGTGCCAGCAGTGGAATCGAAAACATTCAGTACTTC.

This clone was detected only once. CDR3 protein: CASSRTGTNEKLFF. Here the CDR3 DNA reads TGTGCCAGCAGCAGGACAGGAACTAATGAAAAACTGTTTTTT. The rearrangement uses TRBV2 and TRBJ1-4; 7 bases line up with TRBD1. The V and J ends lost 6 bases and 1 base, in that order; junction bases with no gene match: 2. This CDR3 contains 14 residues. Germline loops: CDR1 SNHLY, CDR2 FYNNEI.

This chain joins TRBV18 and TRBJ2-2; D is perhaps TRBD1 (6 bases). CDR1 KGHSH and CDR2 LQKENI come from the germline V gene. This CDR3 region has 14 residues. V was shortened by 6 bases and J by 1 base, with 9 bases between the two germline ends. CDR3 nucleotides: TGTGCCAGCTCCCCGGGACAGAACACCGGGGAGCTGTTTTTT. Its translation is CASSPGQNTGELFF.

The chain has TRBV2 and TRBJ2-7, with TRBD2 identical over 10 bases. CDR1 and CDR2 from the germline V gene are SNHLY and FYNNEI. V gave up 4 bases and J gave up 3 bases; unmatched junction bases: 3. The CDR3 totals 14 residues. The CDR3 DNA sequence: TGTGCCAGCAGTGGGGGACTAGCGTACTACGAGCAGTACTTC. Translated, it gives CASSGGLAYYEQYF.

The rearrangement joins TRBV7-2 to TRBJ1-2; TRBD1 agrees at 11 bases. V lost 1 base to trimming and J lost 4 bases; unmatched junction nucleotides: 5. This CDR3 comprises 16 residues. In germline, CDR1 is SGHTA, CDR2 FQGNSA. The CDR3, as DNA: TGTGCCAGCAGCTTAGGCGGGACAGGGGGGCCCTATGGCTACACCTTC. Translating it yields CASSLGGTGGPYGYTF.